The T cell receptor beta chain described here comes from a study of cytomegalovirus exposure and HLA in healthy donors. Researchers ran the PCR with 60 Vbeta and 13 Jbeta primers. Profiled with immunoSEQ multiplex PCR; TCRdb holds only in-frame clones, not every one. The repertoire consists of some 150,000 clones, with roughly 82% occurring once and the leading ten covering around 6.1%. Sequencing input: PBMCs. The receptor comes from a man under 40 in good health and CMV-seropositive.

CDR3 nucleotides: TGTGCCAGTAGTGCGACTAGCGGATCCCGGGCCTACGAGCAGTACTTC. This encodes CASSATSGSRAYEQYF. The chain links TRBV19 to TRBJ2-7, with 9 bases aligning to TRBD2. The CDR3 contains 16 residues. CDR1 is LNHDA and CDR2 is SQIVND in the germline V gene (reference sequence). V gave up 5 bases and J gave up 2 bases; unmatched junction bases: 10.